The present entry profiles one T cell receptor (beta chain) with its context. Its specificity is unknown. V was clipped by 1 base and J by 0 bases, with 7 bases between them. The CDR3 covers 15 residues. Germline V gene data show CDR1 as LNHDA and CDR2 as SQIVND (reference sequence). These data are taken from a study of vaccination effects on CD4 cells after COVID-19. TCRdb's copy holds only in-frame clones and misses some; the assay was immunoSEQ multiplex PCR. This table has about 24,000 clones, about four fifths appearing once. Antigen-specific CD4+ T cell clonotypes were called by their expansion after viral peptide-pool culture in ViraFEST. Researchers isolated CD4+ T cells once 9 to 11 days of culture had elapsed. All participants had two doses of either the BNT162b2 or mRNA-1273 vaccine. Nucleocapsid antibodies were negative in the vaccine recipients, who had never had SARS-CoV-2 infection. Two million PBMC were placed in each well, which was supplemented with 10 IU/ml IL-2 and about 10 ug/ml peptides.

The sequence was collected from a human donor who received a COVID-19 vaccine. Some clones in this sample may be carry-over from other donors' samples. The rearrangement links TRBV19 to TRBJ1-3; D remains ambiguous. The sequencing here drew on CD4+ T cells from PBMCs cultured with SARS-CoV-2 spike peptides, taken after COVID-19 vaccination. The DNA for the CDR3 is TGTGCCAGTAGTATAGTCCGTTCCTCTGGAAACACCATATATTTT. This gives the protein CASSIVRSSGNTIYF.